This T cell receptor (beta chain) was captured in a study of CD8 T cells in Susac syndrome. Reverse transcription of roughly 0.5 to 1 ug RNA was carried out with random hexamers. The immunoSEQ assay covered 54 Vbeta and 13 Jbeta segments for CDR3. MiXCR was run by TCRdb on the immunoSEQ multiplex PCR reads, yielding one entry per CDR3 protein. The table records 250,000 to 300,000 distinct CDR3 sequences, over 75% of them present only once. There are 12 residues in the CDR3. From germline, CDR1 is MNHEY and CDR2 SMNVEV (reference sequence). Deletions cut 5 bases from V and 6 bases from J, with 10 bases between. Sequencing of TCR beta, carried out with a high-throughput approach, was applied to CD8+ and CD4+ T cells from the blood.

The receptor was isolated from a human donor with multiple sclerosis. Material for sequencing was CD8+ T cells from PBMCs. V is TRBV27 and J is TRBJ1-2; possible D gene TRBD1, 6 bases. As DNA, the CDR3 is TGTGCCAGCAGTCACACAGGGAATGGCTACACCTTC. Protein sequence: CASSHTGNGYTF.